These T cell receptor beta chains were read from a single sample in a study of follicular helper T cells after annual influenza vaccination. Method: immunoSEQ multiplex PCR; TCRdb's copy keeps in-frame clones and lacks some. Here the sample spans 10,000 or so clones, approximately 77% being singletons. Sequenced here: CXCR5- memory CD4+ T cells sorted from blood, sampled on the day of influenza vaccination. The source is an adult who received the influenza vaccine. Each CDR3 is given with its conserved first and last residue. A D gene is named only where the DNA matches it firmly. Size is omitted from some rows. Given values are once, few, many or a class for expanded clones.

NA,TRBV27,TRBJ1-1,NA,CAIARTLGNPEAFF,TGTGCCATCGCGAGGACCCTCGGGAACCCTGAAGCTTTCTTT
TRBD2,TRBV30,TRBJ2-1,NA,CAWIAGGPNEQFF,TGTGCCTGGATAGCGGGAGGGCCCAATGAGCAGTTCTTC
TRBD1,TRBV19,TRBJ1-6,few,CASTAQGASRNSPLHF,TGTGCCAGTACCGCCCAGGGGGCGAGTCGTAATTCACCCCTCCACTTT
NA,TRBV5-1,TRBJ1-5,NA,CASSLGTGLSSDQHF,TGCGCCAGCAGCTTAGGAACGGGACTATCATCGGACCAGCATTTT
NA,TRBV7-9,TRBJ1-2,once,CASSLSQGANYGYTF,TGTGCCAGCAGCCTTAGCCAGGGTGCCAACTATGGCTACACCTTC
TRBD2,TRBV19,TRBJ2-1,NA,CASSPPRLAGGLYNEQFF,TGTGCCAGTAGTCCACCCAGACTAGCGGGAGGTCTCTACAATGAGCAGTTCTTC
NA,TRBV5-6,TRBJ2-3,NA,CASSVRTAASTDTQYF,TGTGCCAGCAGCGTACGGACAGCCGCTAGCACAGATACGCAGTATTTT
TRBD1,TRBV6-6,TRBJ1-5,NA,CASTTTGGGNQPQHF,TGTGCCAGCACTACGACAGGGGGCGGCAATCAGCCCCAGCATTTT
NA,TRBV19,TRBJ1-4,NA,CASSISGMAEKLFF,TGTGCCAGTAGTATCTCCGGGATGGCGGAAAAACTGTTTTTT
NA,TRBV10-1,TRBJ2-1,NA,CASSERVARRNEQFF,TGCGCCAGCAGTGAGCGGGTGGCTAGGAGAAATGAGCAGTTCTTC
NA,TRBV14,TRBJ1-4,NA,CASSRGSEKLFF,TGTGCCAGCAGCCGAGGGAGTGAAAAACTGTTTTTT
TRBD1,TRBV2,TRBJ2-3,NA,CASRPGTGQNTQYF,TGTGCCAGCAGACCCGGGACAGGACAGAATACGCAGTATTTT
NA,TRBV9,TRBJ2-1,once,CASSVEFGRNEQFF,TGTGCCAGCAGCGTAGAATTCGGCCGCAATGAGCAGTTCTTC
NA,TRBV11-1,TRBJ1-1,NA,CASSLQRSNTEAFF,TGTGCCAGCAGCTTACAGCGATCGAACACTGAAGCTTTCTTT
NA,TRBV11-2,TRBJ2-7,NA,CASSPDVVNEQYF,TGTGCCAGCAGCCCGGATGTGGTAAACGAGCAGTACTTC
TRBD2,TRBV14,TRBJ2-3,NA,CASSRLAGVGDTQYF,TGTGCCAGCAGCCGACTAGCGGGAGTCGGAGATACGCAGTATTTT
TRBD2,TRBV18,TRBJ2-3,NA,CASSPSTSGRGDTQYF,TGTGCCAGCTCACCATCGACTAGCGGGAGGGGAGATACGCAGTATTTT
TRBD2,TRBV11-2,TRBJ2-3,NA,CASSLEITSAYF,TGTGCCAGCAGCTTAGAGATAACTAGCGCGTATTTT
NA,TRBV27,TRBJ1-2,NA,CASSPAGGSPGYTF,TGTGCCAGCAGCCCGGCCGGGGGGTCCCCCGGCTACACCTTC
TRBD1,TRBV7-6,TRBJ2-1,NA,CASSLAQGVWGNEQFF,TGTGCCAGCAGCTTAGCACAGGGGGTCTGGGGGAATGAGCAGTTCTTC
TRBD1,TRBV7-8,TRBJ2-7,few,CASSLLSGTGPYEQYF,TGTGCCAGCAGCTTGCTGTCCGGGACAGGGCCCTACGAGCAGTACTTC
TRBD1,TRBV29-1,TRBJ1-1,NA,CSVEPTGQGSAFF,TGCAGCGTTGAACCGACAGGGCAGGGGTCGGCTTTCTTT
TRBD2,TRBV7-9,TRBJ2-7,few,CASSSNGLAGVVEQYF,TGTGCCAGCAGCTCCAACGGCCTAGCGGGAGTAGTCGAGCAGTACTTC
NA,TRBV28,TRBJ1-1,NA,CASTTTTANTEAFF,TGTGCCAGCACTACCACCACGGCTAACACTGAAGCTTTCTTT
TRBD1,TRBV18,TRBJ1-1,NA,CASSPIGGEVNTEAFF,TGTGCCAGCTCACCCATAGGGGGCGAGGTGAACACTGAAGCTTTCTTT
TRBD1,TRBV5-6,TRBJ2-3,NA,CASSWRTGRTDTQYF,TGTGCCAGCAGCTGGCGGACAGGGAGGACAGATACGCAGTATTTT
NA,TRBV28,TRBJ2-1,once,CASTVAVGSYNEQFF,TGTGCCAGCACGGTAGCGGTGGGCTCCTACAATGAGCAGTTCTTC
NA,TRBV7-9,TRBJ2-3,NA,CASSSSPRTGATDTQYF,TGTGCCAGCAGCTCATCCCCCAGGACGGGGGCGACAGATACGCAGTATTTT
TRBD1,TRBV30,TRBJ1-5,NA,CAWSMQGGQPQHF,TGTGCCTGGAGTATGCAGGGGGGTCAGCCCCAGCATTTT
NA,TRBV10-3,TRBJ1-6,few,CATRGGFESPLHF,TGTGCCACCCGGGGAGGGTTTGAGTCACCCCTCCACTTT
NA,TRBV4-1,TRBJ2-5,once,CASSEEGRVGETQYF,TGCGCCAGCAGCGAAGAGGGCAGGGTGGGGGAGACCCAGTACTTC
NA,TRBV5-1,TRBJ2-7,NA,CASSLDGSSYEQYF,TGCGCCAGCAGCTTGGACGGAAGCTCCTACGAGCAGTACTTC
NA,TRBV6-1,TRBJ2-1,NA,CASSESQSNEQFF,TGTGCCAGCAGTGAGTCCCAGTCCAATGAGCAGTTCTTC
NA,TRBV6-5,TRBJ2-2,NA,CASSLGGLHTGELFF,TGTGCCAGCAGTCTCGGGGGTCTACACACCGGGGAGCTGTTTTTT
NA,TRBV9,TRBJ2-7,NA,CASSVGPSFYEQYF,TGTGCCAGCAGCGTAGGTCCCTCGTTCTACGAGCAGTACTTC
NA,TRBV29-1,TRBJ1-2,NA,CSVFGDGYTF,TGCAGCGTTTTCGGGGATGGCTACACCTTC
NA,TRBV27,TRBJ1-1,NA,CASSAALDLNTEAFF,TGTGCCAGCAGTGCCGCTCTGGACCTGAACACTGAAGCTTTCTTT
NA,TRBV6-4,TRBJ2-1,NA,CASSRDSLGGYNEQFF,TGTGCCAGCAGTAGGGACTCCCTCGGAGGCTACAATGAGCAGTTCTTC
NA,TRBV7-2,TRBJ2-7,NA,CASRLQATSSYEQYF,TGTGCCAGCCGCCTTCAAGCGACGAGCTCCTACGAGCAGTACTTC
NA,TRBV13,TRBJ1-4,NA,CASSLLQHNEKLFF,TGTGCCAGCAGCTTATTACAGCATAATGAAAAACTGTTTTTT
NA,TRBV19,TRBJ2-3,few,CASSIGTTDTQYF,TGTGCCAGTAGTATAGGGACAACAGATACGCAGTATTTT
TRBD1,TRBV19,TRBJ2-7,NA,CASSISGTDYEQYF,TGTGCCAGTAGTATTTCTGGGACAGATTACGAGCAGTACTTC
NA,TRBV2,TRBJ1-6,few,CASSILSSYNSPLHF,TGTGCCAGCAGTATACTGAGCTCCTATAATTCACCCCTCCACTTT
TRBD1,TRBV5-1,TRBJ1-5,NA,CASSDGQGDQPQHF,TGCGCCAGCAGCGACGGACAGGGAGATCAGCCCCAGCATTTT
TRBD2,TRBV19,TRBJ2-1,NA,CASGRPSGSNEQFF,TGTGCCAGTGGGCGGCCTAGCGGGAGCAATGAGCAGTTCTTC
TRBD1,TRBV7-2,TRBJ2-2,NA,CASSPLGTGRTGELFF,TGTGCCAGCAGCCCCCTAGGGACAGGGAGAACCGGGGAGCTGTTTTTT
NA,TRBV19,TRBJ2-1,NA,CASSIDPGSSAGGRYEQFF,TGTGCCAGTAGTATAGACCCCGGTTCGAGCGCTGGGGGCAGATACGAGCAGTTCTTC
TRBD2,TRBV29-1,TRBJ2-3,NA,CSVARGDSDTQYF,TGCAGCGTCGCGCGGGGGGATAGCGATACGCAGTATTTT
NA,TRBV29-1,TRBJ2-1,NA,CSVDKARGNEQFF,TGCAGCGTTGATAAGGCCCGGGGGAATGAGCAGTTCTTC
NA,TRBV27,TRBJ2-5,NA,CASRQTGSGGETQYF,TGTGCCAGCAGACAAACAGGGAGTGGGGGTGAGACCCAGTACTTC
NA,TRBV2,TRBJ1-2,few,CASSVQGYGYTF,TGTGCCAGCAGTGTACAGGGTTATGGCTACACCTTC
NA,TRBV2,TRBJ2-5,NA,CASLPRGTEIQETQYF,TGTGCCAGTCTACCCCGGGGGACAGAAATTCAAGAGACCCAGTACTTC
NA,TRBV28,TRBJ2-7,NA,CASSTKRDPGYEQYF,TGTGCCAGCAGTACGAAACGAGACCCGGGGTACGAGCAGTACTTC
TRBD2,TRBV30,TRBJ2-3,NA,CAWSYGLGTDTQYF,TGTGCCTGGAGTTACGGACTAGGCACAGATACGCAGTATTTT
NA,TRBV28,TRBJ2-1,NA,CASSWTTRNEQFF,TGTGCCAGCAGTTGGACTACACGCAATGAGCAGTTCTTC
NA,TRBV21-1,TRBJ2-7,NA,CASSKKREPSYEQYF,TGTGCCAGCAGCAAAAAGCGGGAACCCTCCTACGAGCAGTACTTC
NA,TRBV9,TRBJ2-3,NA,CASSTQSEATDTQYF,TGTGCCAGCAGCACTCAATCTGAGGCCACAGATACGCAGTATTTT
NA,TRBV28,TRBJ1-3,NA,CASGSPSSGNTIYF,TGTGCCAGTGGATCCCCGAGCTCTGGAAACACCATATATTTT
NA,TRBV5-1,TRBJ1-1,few,CASSLSPENTEAFF,TGCGCCAGCAGCTTGTCTCCGGAGAACACTGAAGCTTTCTTT
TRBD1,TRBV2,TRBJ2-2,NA,CASRGDRGAGELFF,TGTGCCAGCAGAGGGGACAGGGGGGCCGGGGAGCTGTTTTTT